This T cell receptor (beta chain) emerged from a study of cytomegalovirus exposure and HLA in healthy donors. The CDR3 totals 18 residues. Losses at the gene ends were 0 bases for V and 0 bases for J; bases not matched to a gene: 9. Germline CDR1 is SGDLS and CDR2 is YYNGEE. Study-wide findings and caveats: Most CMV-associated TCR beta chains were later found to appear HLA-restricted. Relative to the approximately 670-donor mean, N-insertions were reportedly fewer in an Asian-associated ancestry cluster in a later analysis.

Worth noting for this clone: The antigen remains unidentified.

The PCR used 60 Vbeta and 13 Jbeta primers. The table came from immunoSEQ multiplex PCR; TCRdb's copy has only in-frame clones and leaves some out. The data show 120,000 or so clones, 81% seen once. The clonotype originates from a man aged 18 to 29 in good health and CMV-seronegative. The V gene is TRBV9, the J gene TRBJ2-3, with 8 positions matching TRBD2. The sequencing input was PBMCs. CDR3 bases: TGTGCCAGCAGCGTAGAAGGCGGGGGGCCTTCTAGCACAGATACGCAGTATTTT. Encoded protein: CASSVEGGGPSSTDTQYF.